The text below deals with one T cell receptor (beta chain). The data originate from a study of blood T cell repertoires in COVID-19. Clones were read by immunoSEQ multiplex PCR, and TCRdb kept only the in-frame ones, dropping some. The sample lists approximately 150,000 clones; approximately 84% were seen once. CDR1 SGHDN and CDR2 FVKESK come from the germline V gene. V was pared by 5 bases and J by 7 bases, with 24 bases between. The CDR3 has 17 residues. V is TRBV14 and J is TRBJ2-1; TRBD1 is a possible D gene (6 bases). Input material: PBMCs or T cells enriched from blood (not recorded which). This receptor was identified in a woman in her fifties or sixties with acute COVID-19. Here the CDR3 reads CASSKNRVPGFENEQFF. The CDR3 nucleotides read TGTGCCAGCAGCAAAAACAGGGTCCCCGGATTTGAGAATGAGCAGTTCTTC.